Presented here are 15 T cell receptor beta chains from one specimen sequenced in a study of cytomegalovirus exposure and HLA in healthy donors. PCR was performed using 60 Vbeta and 13 Jbeta primers. Profiling relied on immunoSEQ multiplex PCR, and the TCRdb table lists in-frame clones only, not all of them. The repertoire holds around 100,000 clones, around 60% seen once, with 3.8% in the top ten. Sequencing was performed on PBMCs. The origin of the receptors is a young man in good health and CMV-seropositive.

The chain couples TRBV4-1 to TRBJ2-7; D is perhaps TRBD2 (5 bases). Trimming removed 1 base from V and 2 bases from J, with 9 bases in between. The CDR3 spans 14 residues. CDR1 and CDR2 (germline): MGHRA, YSYEKL. The CDR3 region has the DNA TGCGCCAGCAGCCAAGCCGAGGGTCCCTACGAGCAGTACTTC. The encoded protein is CASSQAEGPYEQYF.

V usage is TRBV5-1 and J usage is TRBJ1-2; D unresolved. Germline V gene data show CDR1 as SGHRS and CDR2 as YFSETQ. The CDR3 is 14 amino acids. V was cut by 4 bases and J by 7 bases, with 17 bases left in between. CDR3 DNA sequence: TGCGCCAGCAGCCCCGTGACTCAAGGTCGTGGCTACACCTTC. As protein: CASSPVTQGRGYTF.

V is TRBV10-3 and J is TRBJ2-3; 7 nucleotides line up with TRBD2. The CDR3 is 14 amino acids. The V gene end was trimmed by 6 bases and the J gene end by 1 base; junction bases not matched to a gene: 4. The germline gives CDR1 ENHRY, CDR2 SYGVKD. The CDR3: CAISRGEGTDTQYF. CDR3 DNA sequence: TGTGCCATCAGCCGGGGGGAAGGCACAGATACGCAGTATTTT.

This rearrangement joins TRBV5-1 to TRBJ1-1; possible D gene TRBD1, 5 bases. This CDR3 is 13 amino acids long. V lost 7 bases and J lost 0, with 10 bases in between. Germline assignment: CDR1 SGHRS and CDR2 YFSETQ. The CDR3 is CASPDNMNTEAFF. As DNA, the CDR3 is TGCGCCAGCCCGGACAACATGAACACTGAAGCTTTCTTT.

This sequence joins TRBV7-9 and TRBJ1-2; D perhaps matches TRBD1 (6 bases). The V gene's germline CDR1 is SEHNR and CDR2 FQNEAQ (reference sequence). This CDR3 has 12 residues. The V gene lost 5 bases and the J gene lost 7 bases, with 11 bases spanning the gap. The CDR3 sequence: CASSPGGAGYTF. The CDR3 DNA reads as TGTGCCAGCAGCCCCGGGGGGGCTGGCTACACCTTC.

This rearrangement joins TRBV7-2 to TRBJ1-5; D is possibly TRBD1 (5 bases). Germline values: CDR1 SGHTA, CDR2 FQGNSA. This CDR3 spans 13 amino acids. V dropped 6 bases and J dropped 2 bases, with 8 bases sitting between them. CDR3 in amino acids: CASRAQGNQPQHF. CDR3 nucleotides: TGTGCCAGCAGGGCACAGGGCAATCAGCCCCAGCATTTT.

This clone was seen a handful of times. The chain carries TRBV18 and TRBJ1-1; 11 nucleotides match TRBD1. V was pared by 0 bases and J by 5 bases, with 2 bases of the junction left unmatched. Per germline, CDR1 KGHSH and CDR2 LQKENI. This CDR3 contains 15 residues. CDR3 nucleotide sequence: TGTGCCAGCTCACCACCGGACAGGGGGCTTACTGAAGCTTTCTTT. It specifies CASSPPDRGLTEAFF.

This clone was seen once. This chain uses TRBV6-1 with TRBJ1-5, with D maybe TRBD1 (5 bases). The CDR3 has 14 amino acids. CDR1 and CDR2 (germline): MNHNS, SASEGT. V was trimmed by 3 bases and J by 5 bases, leaving 11 bases between them. CDR3 residues: CASSDREAYQPQHF. CDR3 bases: TGTGCCAGCAGTGACAGGGAAGCCTATCAGCCCCAGCATTTT.

The chain recombines TRBV11-2 with TRBJ2-1, with TRBD1 matching 10 bases. The CDR3 extends over 14 amino acids. The J segment lost 7 bases and the V segment lost 3 bases, leaving 3 bases of the junction unmatched. Germline V lookup: CDR1 SGHAT, CDR2 FQNNGV. Here the CDR3 reads CASSFGTGENEQFF. CDR3 sequence (DNA): TGTGCCAGCAGCTTCGGGACAGGGGAAAATGAGCAGTTCTTC.

The chain recombines TRBV18 with TRBJ2-1; D gene unclear. Germline V gene data show CDR1 as KGHSH and CDR2 as LQKENI. The CDR3 contains 13 residues. V was clipped by 5 bases and J by 4 bases, with 9 bases between them. CDR3 sequence reads: CASSTATYNEQFF. CDR3 DNA: TGTGCCAGCTCAACTGCTACTTACAATGAGCAGTTCTTC. Full variable domain (missing parts from reference TRBV18 and TRBJ2-1): NAGVMQNPRHLVRRRGQEARLRCSPMKGHSHVYWYRQLPEEGLKFMVYLQKENIIDESGMPKERFSAEFPKEGPSILRIQQVVRGDSAAYFCASSTATYNEQFFGPGTRLTVL.

V and J are TRBV9 and TRBJ2-1, with 12 nucleotides matching TRBD2. Trimming at V came to 4 bases and at J to 12 bases, leaving 14 bases not matched to a gene. Germline CDR1 is SGDLS and CDR2 is YYNGEE. This CDR3 has 16 residues. CDR3 region: CASSPSSGGGQLGQFF. CDR3 DNA: TGTGCCAGCAGCCCTTCTAGCGGGGGGGGGCAATTAGGGCAGTTCTTC.

V and J are TRBV5-1 and TRBJ2-3, with 14 bases that match TRBD2. Germline CDR1 reads SGHRS; CDR2 reads YFSETQ. The CDR3 extends over 17 amino acids. V lost 4 bases and J lost 0; bases outside the gene matches: 4. The CDR3 DNA reads as TGCGCCAGCAGCCCGGGACTAGCGGGGGCCAGCACAGATACGCAGTATTTT. Encoded protein: CASSPGLAGASTDTQYF.

The chain has TRBV5-6 and TRBJ1-2, with D possibly matching TRBD1 (5 bases). Deletions cut 2 bases from V and 4 bases from J, with 9 bases between. CDR1 and CDR2 (germline): SGHDT, YYEEEE. The CDR3 length is 13 residues. The CDR3 DNA reads as TGTGCCAGCAGCTTCCAGGGAGGCTATGGCTACACCTTC. Translation: CASSFQGGYGYTF.

The V and J genes are TRBV10-3 and TRBJ2-7, with TRBD1 matching 9 bases. V was pared by 6 bases and J by 1 base, with 7 bases of the junction left unmatched. Looked up from germline, CDR1 is ENHRY and CDR2 is SYGVKD. The CDR3 sequence is 15 residues long. CDR3 sequence (DNA): TGTGCCATCAGAACCCCGACAGGGGGGTCCTACGAGCAGTACTTC. Translated, it gives CAIRTPTGGSYEQYF.

This clone was detected once. CDR3 DNA sequence: TGTGCCAGCAGCGCGGGGAGTCTTCTTGGCACAGATACGCAGTATTTT. Translating it yields CASSAGSLLGTDTQYF. V and J are TRBV14 and TRBJ2-3, with D possibly being TRBD2 (6 bases). Germline loops: CDR1 SGHDN, CDR2 FVKESK. Trimming cost V 5 bases and J 1 base, with 16 bases left between them. The CDR3 covers 16 residues.